Shown below are 31 T cell receptor beta chains from a single sample sequenced in a study of T cell responses to AZD1222 COVID-19 vaccine (dated by TCRdb to about 2021). In the paper's terms, the time point label means: about 28 days (+/-7) after the second vaccine dose. The receptor library was made with the immunoSEQ multiplex PCR assay. TCRdb retrieved this table from immuneACCESS and kept in-frame rearrangements only. Not all clones are present; in checked studies, unresolved V genes account for under half, and no reason is known for the remainder. In all, the sample holds fewer than 200,000 clones, and more than 75% of those were seen once. The leading ten clones occupy 25% to 30% of the sample. Sequencing was performed on peripheral blood, taken 28 days after the second AZD1222 dose. These receptors were obtained from an adult who received the AZD1222 COVID-19 vaccine.

The chain joins TRBV28 to TRBJ2-3; TRBD1 or TRBD2 may be the D gene (5 bases each). Per the germline V gene, CDR1 is MDHEN and CDR2 is SYDVKM. V was shortened by 3 bases and J by 6 bases, with 13 bases between the two germline ends. The CDR3 loop spans 14 amino acids. CDR3 residues: CASSLGTTWDTQYF. DNA for the CDR3: TGTGCCAGCAGTTTGGGGACGACCTGGGATACGCAGTATTTT. Based on the CDR3 plus reference TRBV28 and TRBJ2-3, the full variable domain is DVKVTQSSRYLVKRTGEKVFLECVQDMDHENMFWYRQDPGLGLRLIYFSYDVKMKEKGDIPEGYSVSREKKERFSLILESASTNQTSMYLCASSLGTTWDTQYFGPGTRLTVL.

This sequence joins TRBV5-6 and TRBJ1-4; D gene ambiguous. The germline V gene encodes CDR1 SGHDT and CDR2 YYEEEE. Between the trimmed V and J ends, which lost 4 bases and 4 bases, there was a span of 8 bases. There are 13 residues in the CDR3. CDR3 amino acids: CASSTAFNEKLFF. As DNA, the CDR3 is TGTGCCAGCAGCACAGCCTTTAATGAAAAACTGTTTTTT.

The chain couples TRBV18 to TRBJ2-1; tentatively, D is TRBD1 (5 bases). V lost 3 bases, J lost 8 bases, and 20 bases lay in between. Germline CDR1 KGHSH, CDR2 LQKENI. This CDR3 contains 16 residues. The CDR3 nucleotides read TGTGCCAGCTCACCGATGACAGTTTCTAATGGGGATGAGCAGTTCTTC. Translated, it gives CASSPMTVSNGDEQFF.

The chain links TRBV30 to TRBJ2-7; no definite D call. CDR3 length: 12 residues. Looked up from germline, CDR1 is GTSNPN and CDR2 is SVGIG (reference sequence). V was trimmed by 4 bases and J by 5 bases, leaving 12 bases between them. As DNA, the CDR3 is TGTGCCTGGATTTCAGGTCGGAACGAGCAGTACTTC. The encoded protein is CAWISGRNEQYF.

The V call is TRBV28, the J call TRBJ2-1; the match to TRBD2 covers 8 bases. The CDR3 has 16 residues. The germline CDR1 and CDR2 sequences are MDHEN and SYDVKM. V lost 3 bases and J lost 4; bases outside the gene matches: 8. The CDR3 reads CASSFIAGLTYNEQFF. CDR3 DNA: TGTGCCAGCAGTTTTATAGCGGGACTCACGTACAATGAGCAGTTCTTC.

This chain links TRBV27 with TRBJ2-1; TRBD2 matches at 8 bases. CDR3 length: 16 amino acids. CDR1 and CDR2 (germline): MNHEY, SMNVEV (reference sequence). V shed 3 bases, J shed 3 bases, and the junction held 7 bases outside the gene matches. DNA of the CDR3: TGTGCCAGCAGTTTCTTTGGTGCGGGGGGCTACAATGAGCAGTTCTTC. Amino acid sequence: CASSFFGAGGYNEQFF.

Here the CDR3 DNA reads TGTGCCAGTAGCCGTCGAGGGCGGGAGCGTGAGACAGATACGCAGTATTTT. It codes for CASSRRGRERETDTQYF. This chain connects TRBV19 to TRBJ2-3; 7 bases line up with TRBD2. Germline CDR1 is LNHDA and CDR2 is SQIVND (reference sequence). V lost 6 bases, J lost 3 bases, and 15 bases stayed unmatched. The CDR3 is 17 residues long.

This chain links TRBV6-6 with TRBJ2-7; tentatively, D is TRBD1 or TRBD2 (6 bases each). Germline V CDR1 and CDR2: MNHNY, SVGAGI (reference sequence). Deletions cut 5 bases from V and 4 bases from J, with 18 bases between. The CDR3 is 15 residues long. The CDR3 region has the DNA TGTGCCAGCAGTGACCGGGACACCGGGACTTACGAGCAGTACTTC. Translated, it gives CASSDRDTGTYEQYF.

With respect to this clone: The same CDR3 also results from other DNA sequences found in this sample. In DNA form, the CDR3 reads TGTGCCACCAGTGATTACAGCACAGATACGCAGTATTTT. This codes for CATSDYSTDTQYF. The chain uses TRBV24-1 and TRBJ2-3; D call uncertain. Germline values: CDR1 KGHDR, CDR2 SFDVKD. With 2 bases removed from V and 0 bases from J, the gap between germline ends came to 2 bases. The CDR3 covers 13 residues.

The J gene is TRBJ2-2, the V gene TRBV9; D is undetermined. The CDR3 consists of 18 residues. CDR1 and CDR2 from the germline V gene are SGDLS and YYNGEE. Trimming cost V 3 bases and J 1 base, with 19 bases left between them. CDR3: CASSARPYKNLNTGELFF. CDR3 nucleotides: TGTGCCAGCAGCGCAAGACCATACAAAAACCTGAACACCGGGGAGCTGTTTTTT.

The rearrangement links TRBV30 to TRBJ2-2; D is uncertain. The ends were cut back, 0 bases at V and 5 bases at J, with 13 bases in the middle. The CDR3 extends over 15 amino acids. The germline CDR1 and CDR2 sequences are GTSNPN and SVGIG (reference sequence). The CDR3 sequence is CAWSVLGFRTGELFF. CDR3 in DNA: TGTGCCTGGAGTGTGTTAGGGTTTCGGACCGGGGAGCTGTTTTTT.

This sequence joins TRBV27 and TRBJ2-7; 7 bases line up with TRBD2. CDR1 MNHEY and CDR2 SMNVEV come from the germline V gene (reference sequence). CDR3 size: 15 residues. J was trimmed by 4 bases and V by 0 bases; bases with no gene match: 6. DNA for the CDR3: TGTGCCAGCAGTTTATCGGGGGGAGGGTTATACGAGCAGTACTTC. Amino acid sequence: CASSLSGGGLYEQYF.

CDR3 residues: CASSLVLATEAFF. The CDR3 DNA is TGTGCCAGCAGCTTGGTCTTGGCAACTGAAGCTTTCTTT. This rearrangement joins TRBV5-6 to TRBJ1-1; D is ambiguous. This CDR3 spans 13 amino acids. Germline lookup yields CDR1 SGHDT and CDR2 YYEEEE. Trimming shortened V by 0 bases and J by 5 bases, and 8 bases separated the two germline ends.

The J gene is TRBJ2-7, the V gene TRBV27; no clear D. The V end lost 0 bases, the J end lost 4 bases, and 7 bases lay between the germline ends. The CDR3 contains 13 residues. CDR1 and CDR2 (germline): MNHEY, SMNVEV (reference sequence). The CDR3 DNA follows: TGTGCCAGCAGTTTATCCGGGCCATACGAGCAGTACTTC. Its protein product is CASSLSGPYEQYF.

The chain has TRBV3-1 (or the pseudogene TRBV3-2) and TRBJ2-3; TRBD2 matches 11 bases. The CDR3 is made up of 17 amino acids. V shed 3 bases, J shed 0 bases, and the junction held 5 bases outside the gene matches. From germline, CDR1 is LGHDT and CDR2 YNNKEL (reference sequence). The CDR3 DNA is TGTGCCAGCAGCCACCTAACTAGCGGGAGTAGCACAGATACGCAGTATTTT. Protein product: CASSHLTSGSSTDTQYF.

The rearrangement links TRBV7-2 to TRBJ2-2; possible D gene TRBD2, 6 bases. Germline V gives CDR1 SGHTA, CDR2 FQGNSA. Trimming pared 5 bases from V and 7 bases from J, leaving 14 bases between. The CDR3 length is 14 residues. CDR3 region: CASSHLASNGELFF. The CDR3 bases are TGTGCCAGCAGCCACCTAGCGAGTAACGGGGAGCTGTTTTTT.

This rearrangement joins TRBV7-3 to TRBJ2-1, with 8 positions matching TRBD1. This CDR3 has 16 residues. Per the germline V gene, CDR1 is SGHTA and CDR2 is FQGTGA. V lost 5 bases to trimming and J lost 1 base; unmatched junction nucleotides: 7. The CDR3, as DNA: TGTGCCAGCAGCCCGGCAGGGGGCGGATCCTACAATGAGCAGTTCTTC. Translation: CASSPAGGGSYNEQFF.

Turning to this clone: It is unclear where the CDR3 begins or ends on the DNA, so no DNA is shown, and the CDR3 is as TCRdb lists it. The V call is TRBV19, the J call TRBJ1-4. Germline CDR1 LNHDA, CDR2 SQIVND (reference sequence). With termini counted, the CDR3 has 13 amino acids. CDR3 sequence: CASSISGPEKLFF.

This clone has a handful of counts. The CDR3 DNA reads TGTGCCAGTAGTAAGGCGGGTGCGAATTCACCCCTCCACTTT. Protein: CASSKAGANSPLHF. The V call is TRBV19, the J call TRBJ1-6, with unresolved D. V lost 4 bases and J 7 bases, leaving 11 bases between the germline ends. The CDR3 consists of 14 residues. Germline values: CDR1 LNHDA, CDR2 SQIVND (reference sequence).

J is TRBJ1-5 and V is TRBV19, with a weak D call TRBD1 (5 bases). Germline CDR1 reads LNHDA; CDR2 reads SQIVND (reference sequence). V lost 0 bases and J 2 bases, leaving 8 bases between the germline ends. This CDR3 is 15 amino acids long. As DNA, the CDR3 is TGTGCCAGTAGTATAGACAGGGAGGGCAATCAGCCCCAGCATTTT. Amino acid sequence: CASSIDREGNQPQHF.

The gene calls are TRBV7-2 and TRBJ2-3; 12 bases line up with TRBD2. Germline V gives CDR1 SGHTA, CDR2 FQGNSA. The CDR3 spans 17 residues. The ends lost 6 bases at V and 4 bases at J; junction bases unmatched: 11. The CDR3 nucleotides read TGTGCCAGCAGTCCAGGACTAGCGGGATTCGTATCAGATACGCAGTATTTT. Translating gives CASSPGLAGFVSDTQYF.

This clone was picked up one time. The V call is TRBV7-3, the J call TRBJ2-7, with 7 nucleotides matching TRBD2. V gave up 6 bases and J gave up 3 bases; unmatched junction bases: 5. The CDR3 consists of 13 residues. CDR1 SGHTA and CDR2 FQGTGA come from the germline V gene. The CDR3 region is CASSSGQDYEQYF. CDR3 nucleotide sequence: TGTGCCAGCAGTAGCGGGCAAGACTACGAGCAGTACTTC.

In this sample, this clone turned up once. The rearrangement joins TRBV11-1 to TRBJ2-1; D unclear. The CDR3 is 16 residues long. V dropped 4 bases and J dropped 4 bases, with 17 bases sitting between them. Germline CDR1 reads SGHAT; CDR2 reads FQDESV (reference sequence). CDR3 coding DNA: TGTGCCAGCAGCTCGACCCCGGTGGCACTTTACAATGAGCAGTTCTTC. It is translated as CASSSTPVALYNEQFF.

This chain uses TRBV3-1 (or the pseudogene TRBV3-2) with TRBJ1-1, with D unresolved. V was cut by 2 bases and J by 0 bases, with 7 bases left in between. This CDR3 has 14 residues. Germline V gene lookup returns CDR1 LGHDT and CDR2 YNNKEL (reference sequence). The CDR3 region has the DNA TGTGCCAGCAGCCAATCCATTCTGAACACTGAAGCTTTCTTT. This codes for CASSQSILNTEAFF.

This sequence joins TRBV9 and TRBJ2-7; either TRBD1 or TRBD2 may fit D (5 bases each). V lost 4 bases to trimming and J lost 6 bases, with 23 bases between them. Germline loops: CDR1 SGDLS, CDR2 YYNGEE. The CDR3 is 16 amino acids. CDR3 nucleotide sequence: TGTGCCAGCAGCCTCACCTCGGGGACGACTCAGGGCGAGCAGTACTTC. Translation gives CASSLTSGTTQGEQYF.

This rearrangement joins TRBV21-1 to TRBJ1-2; the table's D call, TRBD1, was not checked against the DNA. TRBV21-1 is a documented pseudogene. The CDR3 spans 14 residues. CDR3 in DNA: TGTGCCAGCAGCAACCCGACAGGGAACTATGGCTACACCTTC. This encodes CASSNPTGNYGYTF.

The table lists this clone with a count of one. The chain is built from TRBV24-1 and TRBJ2-3, with TRBD2 matching 8 bases. The CDR3 is 17 amino acids. The V and J ends lost 0 bases and 1 base, in that order; junction bases with no gene match: 5. Germline lookup yields CDR1 KGHDR and CDR2 SFDVKD. The CDR3 DNA follows: TGTGCCACCAGTGATTTGAGTAGCGGGGACGGCACAGATACGCAGTATTTT. Translated: CATSDLSSGDGTDTQYF.

The chain couples TRBV28 to TRBJ2-3, with D perhaps given as TRBD1 or TRBD2 (6 bases each). The V gene lost 6 bases and the J gene lost 6 bases, with 13 bases spanning the gap. The CDR3 sequence is 13 residues long. Germline lookup yields CDR1 MDHEN and CDR2 SYDVKM. The CDR3 spells CASRPGAGDTQYF. In DNA form, the CDR3 reads TGTGCCAGCAGACCGGGGGCGGGGGATACGCAGTATTTT.

The sample holds one count of this clone. The chain has TRBV2 and TRBJ2-1; D is perhaps TRBD2 (5 bases). Trimming shortened V by 3 bases and J by 13 bases, and 16 bases separated the two germline ends. This CDR3 is built from 13 residues. Per germline, CDR1 SNHLY and CDR2 FYNNEI. The CDR3 nucleotides read TGTGCCAGCAGTGATAGCAACTTCCCGGGACAGTTCTTC. Translating gives CASSDSNFPGQFF.

This clone was recorded once. This chain uses TRBV5-1 with TRBJ1-1; no firm D call. This CDR3 is built from 14 residues. From germline, CDR1 is SGHRS and CDR2 YFSETQ. With 6 bases removed from V and 0 bases from J, the gap between germline ends came to 12 bases. The CDR3 here is CASTLNTVNTEAFF. The CDR3 nucleotides read TGCGCCAGCACCCTGAACACAGTGAACACTGAAGCTTTCTTT. The full variable domain, rest sourced from reference TRBV5-1 and TRBJ1-1, is KAGVTQTPRYLIKTRGQQVTLSCSPISGHRSVSWYQQTPGQGLQFLFEYFSETQRNKGNFPGRFSGRQFSNSRSEMNVSTLELGDSALYLCASTLNTVNTEAFFGQGTRLTVV.

This chain uses TRBV7-3 with TRBJ2-3; the match to TRBD1 covers 11 bases. CDR1 and CDR2 from the germline V gene are SGHTA and FQGTGA. V lost 0 bases to trimming and J lost 7 bases; unmatched junction nucleotides: 6. CDR3 size: 16 residues. For the CDR3, the DNA is TGTGCCAGCAGCTTAACCGGGACAGGGGGATTCAATACGCAGTATTTT. Residues: CASSLTGTGGFNTQYF.